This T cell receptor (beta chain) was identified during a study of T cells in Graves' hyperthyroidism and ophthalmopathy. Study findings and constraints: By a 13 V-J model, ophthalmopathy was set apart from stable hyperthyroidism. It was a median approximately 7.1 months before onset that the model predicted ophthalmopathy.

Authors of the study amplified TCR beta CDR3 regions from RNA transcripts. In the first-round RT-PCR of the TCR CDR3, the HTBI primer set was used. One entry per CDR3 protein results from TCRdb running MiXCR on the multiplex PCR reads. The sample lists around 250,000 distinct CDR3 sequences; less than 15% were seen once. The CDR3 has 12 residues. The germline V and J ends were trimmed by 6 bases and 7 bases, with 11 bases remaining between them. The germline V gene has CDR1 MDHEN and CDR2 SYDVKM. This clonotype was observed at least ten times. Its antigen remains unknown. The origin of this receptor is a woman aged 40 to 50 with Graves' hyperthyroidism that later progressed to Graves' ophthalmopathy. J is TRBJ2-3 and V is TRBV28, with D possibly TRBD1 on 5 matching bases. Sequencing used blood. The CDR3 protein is CASSLGVYTQYF. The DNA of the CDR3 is TGTGCCAGCAGCCTAGGGGTGTATACGCAGTATTTT.